A single sample is the source of the 21 T cell receptor beta chains below, sequenced in a study of T cells in Graves' hyperthyroidism and ophthalmopathy. There were TCR beta CDR3 regions amplified from RNA transcripts. A set of HTBI primers served as the primers for a first-round RT-PCR of the TCR CDR3. TCRdb reprocessed the multiplex PCR reads via MiXCR and lists one record per CDR3 protein. This sample yields fewer than 450,000 distinct CDR3 sequences, of which approximately 18% are seen a single time; approximately 30% belongs to the top ten. The sequencing input was blood. These receptors were obtained from a woman under 40 with Graves' hyperthyroidism that later progressed to Graves' ophthalmopathy.

This clonotype was recorded at least ten times. The rearrangement links TRBV28 to TRBJ2-6; D call uncertain. CDR3 length: 13 amino acids. Germline-derived CDR1 and CDR2 are MDHEN and SYDVKM. Trimming left V 7 bases short and J 1 base short, with 5 bases between. CDR3 nucleotides: TGTGCCAGCAACCTATCTGGGGCCAACGTCCTGACTTTC. This gives the protein CASNLSGANVLTF.

This clonotype has a count of ten or more. The rearrangement joins TRBV2 to TRBJ1-1, with TRBD1 matching 9 bases. Germline V CDR1 and CDR2: SNHLY, FYNNEI. Germline trimming cut 4 bases from V and 7 bases from J; bases unmatched to any gene: 4. The CDR3 is made up of 13 amino acids. This chain's CDR3 is CASSVDRGFEAFF. The CDR3 DNA sequence: TGTGCCAGCAGTGTAGACAGGGGGTTTGAAGCTTTCTTT.

This clonotype was found a few times. The J gene is TRBJ1-2, the V gene TRBV5-5; 7 bases agree with TRBD1. With V trimmed by 0 bases and J by 7 bases, 0 bases remained unmatched. The CDR3 extends over 12 amino acids. In germline, CDR1 is SGHKS, CDR2 YYEKEE (reference sequence). CDR3 coding DNA: TGTGCCAGCAGCTTGGGACAGGGTGGCTACACCTTC. Protein: CASSLGQGGYTF.

The chain combines TRBV18 with TRBJ1-1; maybe TRBD1 (6 bases). The CDR3 spans 14 residues. V was pared by 4 bases and J by 4 bases, with 13 bases between. In germline, CDR1 is KGHSH, CDR2 LQKENI. This CDR3 reads CASSLTGKGTEAFF. The CDR3 nucleotides are TGTGCCAGCTCACTAACAGGGAAGGGCACTGAAGCTTTCTTT.

This clonotype was seen only once. The chain recombines TRBV2 with TRBJ2-4, with a possible D match to TRBD1 (6 bases). This CDR3 is built from 14 residues. V was cut by 11 bases and J by 2 bases, with 16 bases left in between. CDR1 is SNHLY, CDR2 FYNNEI, per germline. The CDR3 DNA is TGTGCCGTAGTATTACAGGGCACCAAAAACATTCAGTACTTC. As protein: CAVVLQGTKNIQYF. Full variable domain (remainder filled in from reference TRBV2 and TRBJ2-4): EPEVTQTPSHQVTQMGQEVILRCVPISNHLYFYWYRQILGQKVEFLVSFYNNEISEKSEIFDDQFSVERPDGSNFTLKIRSTKLEDSAMYFCAVVLQGTKNIQYFGAGTRLSVL.

This chain uses TRBV28 with TRBJ1-3; D may be TRBD1 (6 bases). This CDR3 is 15 amino acids long. V gave up 4 bases and J gave up 2 bases, with 12 bases separating them. Germline CDR1 MDHEN, CDR2 SYDVKM. The CDR3 bases are TGTGCCAGCAGTTCAACAGGGAGGCCTGGAAACACCATATATTTT. Its protein is CASSSTGRPGNTIYF.

V usage is TRBV24-1 and J usage is TRBJ2-2; 7 bases match TRBD1. The CDR3 has 16 residues. Germline CDR1 is KGHDR and CDR2 is SFDVKD. V trimming: 3 bases; J trimming: 5 bases; junction bases outside the gene matches: 8. The CDR3 loop reads CATSDVWTGRTGELFF. CDR3 in DNA: TGTGCCACCAGTGATGTTTGGACAGGACGGACCGGGGAGCTGTTTTTT.

There are many counts of this clonotype. The J gene is TRBJ1-3, the V gene TRBV28; maybe TRBD1 (6 bases). Trimming pared 7 bases from V and 6 bases from J, leaving 16 bases between. Germline CDR1 reads MDHEN; CDR2 reads SYDVKM. This CDR3 has 14 residues. The CDR3 nucleotides read TGTGCCAGCACCTGGGGCAGGGGCCAAAACACCATATATTTT. Translation: CASTWGRGQNTIYF. The full variable domain, completed using reference TRBV28 and TRBJ1-3, is DVKVTQSSRYLVKRTGEKVFLECVQDMDHENMFWYRQDPGLGLRLIYFSYDVKMKEKGDIPEGYSVSREKKERFSLILESASTNQTSMYLCASTWGRGQNTIYFGEGSWLTVV.

This clonotype has ten or more counts. V usage is TRBV28 and J usage is TRBJ1-2; D not resolved. The CDR3 covers 12 residues. Trimming removed 5 bases from V and 5 bases from J, with 9 bases in between. CDR1 is MDHEN and CDR2 is SYDVKM in the germline V gene. CDR3 coding DNA: TGTGCCAGCAGTGACGGACCTTATGGCTACACCTTC. It encodes CASSDGPYGYTF.

Many counts were recorded for this clonotype. The V call is TRBV2, the J call TRBJ1-3, with D possibly matching TRBD1 (6 bases). The CDR3 length is 14 residues. V lost 6 bases, J lost 0 bases, and 9 bases lay in between. Per the germline V gene, CDR1 is SNHLY and CDR2 is FYNNEI. The CDR3, as DNA: TGTGCCAGCAGGGGACAAACCTCTGGAAACACCATATATTTT. Translating it yields CASRGQTSGNTIYF.

The chain uses TRBV5-4 and TRBJ2-7, with D uncertain. The ends were cut back, 4 bases at V and 4 bases at J, with 9 bases in the middle. Germline CDR1 reads SGHNT; CDR2 reads YYREEE (reference sequence). The CDR3 sequence is 12 residues long. In DNA form, the CDR3 reads TGTGCCAGCAGCGGAGACACTTACGAGCAGTACTTC. Translating gives CASSGDTYEQYF.

A few counts support this clonotype. The V and J genes are TRBV20-1 and TRBJ2-3; D is perhaps TRBD1 (6 bases). V was trimmed by 0 bases and J by 0 bases, leaving 10 bases between them. The CDR3 sequence is 15 residues long. Germline values: CDR1 DFQATT, CDR2 SNEGSKA (reference sequence). CDR3 region: CSARDLRGSTDTQYF. As DNA, the CDR3 is TGCAGTGCTAGAGATTTGAGGGGGAGCACAGATACGCAGTATTTT.

The table lists this clonotype with a few counts. The chain couples TRBV11-2 to TRBJ2-7; D is perhaps TRBD2 (5 bases). This CDR3 spans 12 amino acids. The germline CDR1 and CDR2 sequences are SGHAT and FQNNGV. Trimming shortened V by 8 bases and J by 2 bases, and 10 bases separated the two germline ends. The CDR3 here is CASGTSPYEQYF. CDR3 nucleotides: TGTGCCAGCGGAACTAGTCCCTACGAGCAGTACTTC.

This clonotype has a count of ten or more. The chain links TRBV18 to TRBJ1-1, with unresolved D. CDR1 is KGHSH, CDR2 LQKENI, per germline. The CDR3 extends over 13 amino acids. V lost 3 bases and J 2 bases, leaving 7 bases between the germline ends. CDR3 nucleotides: TGTGCCAGCTCACCTCTCTTAAACACTGAAGCTTTCTTT. Translated, it gives CASSPLLNTEAFF.

This chain uses TRBV10-2 with TRBJ2-3; 9 nucleotides agree with TRBD2. The V segment lost 6 bases and the J segment 2 bases; nucleotides outside the gene matches: 9. Germline V gene lookup returns CDR1 WSHSY and CDR2 SAAADI. The CDR3 contains 16 residues. CDR3 nucleotides: TGCGCCAGCAGCGGGGGGCTAGCGGGGTTCACAGATACGCAGTATTTT. This gives the protein CASSGGLAGFTDTQYF.

This clonotype was seen more than once but under ten times. This sequence joins TRBV19 and TRBJ2-2, with TRBD1 matching 8 bases. Germline values: CDR1 LNHDA, CDR2 SQIVND (reference sequence). The CDR3 sequence is 16 residues long. Germline trimming cut 3 bases from V and 2 bases from J; bases unmatched to any gene: 5. The CDR3: CASSIWGTGNTGELFF. CDR3 sequence (DNA): TGTGCCAGTAGTATTTGGGGGACAGGAAACACCGGGGAGCTGTTTTTT.

The genes are TRBV6-1 and TRBJ2-2, with a possible D match to TRBD1 (6 bases). This CDR3 is built from 15 residues. Looked up from germline, CDR1 is MNHNS and CDR2 is SASEGT. Trimming stripped 5 bases from V and 2 bases from J, with 12 bases between. The CDR3 sequence: CASSPRTDNTGELFF. DNA of the CDR3: TGTGCCAGCAGTCCAAGGACAGATAACACCGGGGAGCTGTTTTTT.

This clonotype occurred many times. The V call is TRBV6-2 or TRBV6-3, the J call TRBJ1-1; 9 positions agree with TRBD1. The ends lost 5 bases at V and 7 bases at J; junction bases unmatched: 14. The CDR3 spans 16 residues. CDR1 MNHEY and CDR2 SVGEGT come from the germline V gene. In DNA form, the CDR3 reads TGTGCCAGCAGTCGCTCCGGGACAGGGTCCCACGGTGAAGCTTTCTTT. Translated, it gives CASSRSGTGSHGEAFF.

The chain links TRBV28 to TRBJ1-5; D unresolved. The CDR3 runs 12 residues. V dropped 2 bases and J dropped 5 bases, with 4 bases sitting between them. Germline lookup yields CDR1 MDHEN and CDR2 SYDVKM. The CDR3: CASSLVDQPQHF. The CDR3 DNA follows: TGTGCCAGCAGTTTAGTTGATCAGCCCCAGCATTTT.

This clonotype was seen ten or more times. In DNA, the CDR3 is TGTGCCAGCAGCTTAGTGGACAGAGTTAACTATGGCTACACCTTC. Amino acids: CASSLVDRVNYGYTF. The chain combines TRBV7-9 with TRBJ1-2, with a tentative D call TRBD1 (6 bases). Trimming took 1 base from V and 1 from J, leaving 10 bases between them. The CDR3 loop spans 15 amino acids. CDR1 is SEHNR, CDR2 FQNEAQ, per germline (reference sequence).

This clonotype was detected ten times or more. The chain combines TRBV11-2 with TRBJ2-7, with TRBD1 as a possible D gene (6 bases). CDR3 length equals 14 residues. CDR1 is SGHAT, CDR2 FQNNGV, per germline. Trimming shortened V by 1 base and J by 4 bases, and 11 bases separated the two germline ends. CDR3 region: CASSLALQGYEQYF. As DNA, the CDR3 is TGTGCCAGCAGCTTAGCCCTACAGGGTTACGAGCAGTACTTC.